Listed below are T cell receptor beta chains from one sample, sequenced in a study of molecular identifiers for immune sequencing clone quantification. TCRdb fed the PCR reads into MiXCR, producing one record per CDR3 protein. This table has some 650,000 distinct CDR3 sequences, nearly 20% appearing once. Sequencing was done on a sample of naive CD8+ T cells from blood, with Jurkat cell RNA spiked in. Source of these receptors: a human donor in good health. Some libraries in this study had Jurkat cell RNA spiked in. CDR3s include the opening cysteine and the closing phenylalanine or tryptophan. The D gene is left open where the match is weak. Size values are once, few and many counts, or a class for expanded clones, and some rows have none.

D	V	size	J	length	DNA	CDR3
TRBD1	TRBV19	many	TRBJ1-2	13	TGTGCCAGTAGAACCGGGACAGGGCTCGGCTACACCTTC	CASRTGTGLGYTF
-	TRBV9	-	TRBJ2-1	16	TGTGCCAGCAGCCTCCGGGCATCGGTCTTAAATAATGGGCAGTTCTTC	CASSLRASVLNNGQFF
-	TRBV7-9	few	TRBJ2-7	17	TGTGCCAGCAGCTTCGATAACAGGGGGACTACTTGGCATGAGCAGTACTTC	CASSFDNRGTTWHEQYF
-	TRBV20-1	many	TRBJ2-3	16	TGCAGTGCTAGAGATTGGAAGGGGCCCAGCACAGATACGCAGTATTTT	CSARDWKGPSTDTQYF
-	TRBV27	-	TRBJ2-3	16	TGTGCCAGCAGTATCCCAGGGGTGGGGGGCACAGATACGCAGTATTTT	CASSIPGVGGTDTQYF
TRBD1	TRBV2	few	TRBJ2-2	14	TGTGCCAGCAAGGGGGCCTTTTCTTCCGGGGAGCTGTTTTTT	CASKGAFSSGELFF
-	TRBV12-3/TRBV12-4	-	TRBJ1-1	12	TGTGCCAGCAGCCAAAGGAGGACTGAAGCTTTCTTT	CASSQRRTEAFF
TRBD1	TRBV20-1	-	TRBJ2-7	13	TGCAGTGCCCCCGGGACAGGGACCGACGAGCAGTACTTC	CSAPGTGTDEQYF
-	TRBV7-9	many	TRBJ2-1	13	TGTGCCAGCAGCTTAGTTCGCTACAATGAGCAGTTCTTC	CASSLVRYNEQFF
-	TRBV30	few	TRBJ2-1	13	TGTGCCTGGAGTGGACCCCTGACGAGCGAGCAGTTCTTC	CAWSGPLTSEQFF
-	TRBV5-4	many	TRBJ1-1	13	TGTGCCAGCAGCTCCTGGACAGAGGGTGAAGCTTTCTTT	CASSSWTEGEAFF
-	TRBV6-5	few	TRBJ2-2	16	TGTGCCAGCAGTTATTTCGCGGGGAAAAACACCGGGGAGCTGTTTTTT	CASSYFAGKNTGELFF
-	TRBV12-3/TRBV12-4	-	TRBJ2-1	16	TGTGCCAGCAGTTTAGTTCAAGGAATCTCCTACAATGAGCAGTTCTTC	CASSLVQGISYNEQFF
TRBD2	TRBV12-5	few	TRBJ2-7	15	TGTGCTAGTGGCCCCGTTAGCGGGGGGGCCTACGAGCAGTACTTC	CASGPVSGGAYEQYF
TRBD1	TRBV27	many	TRBJ1-1	13	TGTGCCAGCGGTTGGAGAGGGGGCGCGGAGGCTTTCTTT	CASGWRGGAEAFF
-	TRBV20-1	many	TRBJ2-2	16	TGCAGTGCTAGAGATATCTCGGGGTCGAACACCGGGGAGCTGTTTTTT	CSARDISGSNTGELFF
TRBD1	TRBV20-1	many	TRBJ2-7	18	TGCAGTGCTAGAGATCCCTACGTTAGACAGGGGTTATCCTACGAGCAGTACTTC	CSARDPYVRQGLSYEQYF
TRBD1	TRBV27	many	TRBJ1-2	15	TGTGCCAGCGCCGCCTTGGACAGGGGGCACTATGGCTACACCTTC	CASAALDRGHYGYTF
TRBD2	TRBV27	many	TRBJ2-7	14	TGTGCCAGCGGATCCGGACTAGCGCGCACCGAGCAGTACTTC	CASGSGLARTEQYF
TRBD1	TRBV20-1	many	TRBJ1-1	20	TGCAGTGCTAGAGATAGGCAGGGGGTTGTTAACCCTATTGAGGGCACTGAAGCTTTCTTT	CSARDRQGVVNPIEGTEAFF
TRBD1	TRBV4-1	many	TRBJ1-4	20	TGCGCCAGCAAGGGGACCCCGGGACAGGGTGTATCTGCAACTAATGAAAAACTGTTTTTT	CASKGTPGQGVSATNEKLFF
-	TRBV3-1	many	TRBJ2-7	15	TGTGCCAGCAGCCCGAGGGCCGGGAGTTCCTACGAGCAGTACTTC	CASSPRAGSSYEQYF
TRBD1	TRBV6-2/TRBV6-3	many	TRBJ1-1	15	TGTGCCAGCAGTTACCTGGGACAGGCCTTCGGAGAAGCTTTCTTT	CASSYLGQAFGEAFF
-	TRBV28	-	TRBJ2-7	16	TGTGCCAGCAGTTCCCAAAGCGAAGGGAGACATGGGGAGCAGTACTTC	CASSSQSEGRHGEQYF
TRBD2	TRBV27	-	TRBJ2-7	14	TGTGCCAGCAGTACTAGCGGGAACTCCTACGAGCAGTACTTC	CASSTSGNSYEQYF
TRBD1	TRBV28	many	TRBJ2-5	12	TGTGCCAGCATGACAGGGCGAGAGACCCAGTACTTC	CASMTGRETQYF
TRBD2	TRBV12-3/TRBV12-4	-	TRBJ2-3	15	TGCGCCGGCAGTCCTCTTAGCGGGGGCACAGATACGCAGTATTTT	CAGSPLSGGTDTQYF
TRBD1	TRBV19	once	TRBJ1-1	15	TGTGCCAGTAGCCTTGACAGGGGGCAAGACACTGAAACTTTCTTT	CASSLDRGQDTETFF
TRBD1	TRBV7-2	many	TRBJ2-3	16	TGTGCCAGCAGCTCTGAGGGACAGTTGTTATCCGATACGCAGTATTTT	CASSSEGQLLSDTQYF
-	TRBV12-3/TRBV12-4	-	TRBJ2-1	13	TGTGCCAGCAGCGTAGCCATCCTGAGTGAGCAGTTCTTC	CASSVAILSEQFF
TRBD1	TRBV12-3/TRBV12-4	many	TRBJ2-4	17	TGTGCCAGCAGTTTAGCCAGGGGGACAACAGCCAAAAACATTCAGTACTTC	CASSLARGTTAKNIQYF
TRBD1	TRBV28	many	TRBJ2-5	17	TGTGCCAGCAGTTTTGTGCCCGAGGGGGCGAGGGGAGAGACCCAGTACTTC	CASSFVPEGARGETQYF
-	TRBV12-3/TRBV12-4	few	TRBJ1-2	12	TGTGCCAGCAGCTTAGGGGTCGGCGGCTACACCTTC	CASSLGVGGYTF